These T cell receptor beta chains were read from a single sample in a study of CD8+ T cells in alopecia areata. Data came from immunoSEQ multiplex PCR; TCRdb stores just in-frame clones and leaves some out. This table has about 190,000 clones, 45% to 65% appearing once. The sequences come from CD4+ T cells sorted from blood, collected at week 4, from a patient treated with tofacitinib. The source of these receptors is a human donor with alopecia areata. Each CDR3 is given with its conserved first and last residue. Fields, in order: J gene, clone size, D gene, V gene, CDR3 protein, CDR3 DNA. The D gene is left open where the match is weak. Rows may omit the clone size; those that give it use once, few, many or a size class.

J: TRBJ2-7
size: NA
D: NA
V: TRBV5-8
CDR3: CASSLAGTPRQYF
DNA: TGTGCCAGCAGCTTGGCCGGGACACCTCGGCAGTACTTC

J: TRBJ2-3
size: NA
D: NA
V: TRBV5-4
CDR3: CASSRTGLSDTQYF
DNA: TGTGCCAGCAGCCGCACAGGGTTATCAGATACGCAGTATTTT

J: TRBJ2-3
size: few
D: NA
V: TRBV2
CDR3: CASSEAGGPGTDTQYF
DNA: TGTGCCAGCAGTGAAGCGGGAGGACCGGGCACAGATACGCAGTATTTT

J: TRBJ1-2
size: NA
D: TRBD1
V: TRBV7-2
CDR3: CASRSGTGGFYGYTF
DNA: TGTGCCAGCAGGTCCGGGACAGGGGGTTTCTATGGCTACACCTTC

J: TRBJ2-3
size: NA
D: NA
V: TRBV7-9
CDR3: CASSFMAGRTDTQYF
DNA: TGTGCCAGCAGCTTTATGGCGGGCCGCACAGATACGCAGTATTTT

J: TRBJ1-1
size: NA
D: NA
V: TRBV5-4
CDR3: CASSGMNTEAFF
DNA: TGTGCCAGCAGCGGGATGAACACTGAAGCTTTCTTT

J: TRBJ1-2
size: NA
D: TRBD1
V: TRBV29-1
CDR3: CSAMTGANSLGYTF
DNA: TGCAGCGCTATGACAGGGGCAAACTCCTTAGGCTACACCTTC

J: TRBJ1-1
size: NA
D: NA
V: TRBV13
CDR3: CASSLGRGAFF
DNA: TGTGCCAGCAGCTTAGGGCGTGGAGCTTTCTTT

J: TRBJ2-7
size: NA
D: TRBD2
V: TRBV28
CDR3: CASSLWGGNQAYEQYF
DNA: TGTGCCAGCAGTTTGTGGGGGGGGAATCAGGCGTACGAGCAGTACTTC

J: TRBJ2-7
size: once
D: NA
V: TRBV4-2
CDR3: CASSHAGTTFQQYF
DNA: TGTGCCAGCAGCCATGCCGGGACGACCTTCCAGCAGTACTTC

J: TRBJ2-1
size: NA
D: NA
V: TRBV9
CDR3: CASSVLGREQFF
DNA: TGTGCCAGCAGCGTTTTGGGCCGGGAGCAGTTCTTC

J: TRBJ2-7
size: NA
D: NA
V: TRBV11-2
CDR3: CASSLAGVQSEQYF
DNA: TGTGCCAGCAGCTTAGCAGGGGTACAAAGCGAGCAGTACTTC

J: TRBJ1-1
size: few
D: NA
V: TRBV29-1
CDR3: CSGSRGNTEAFF
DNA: TGCAGCGGGAGTAGGGGAAACACTGAAGCTTTCTTT

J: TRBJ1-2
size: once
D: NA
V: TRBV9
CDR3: CASSVEAASYGYTF
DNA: TGTGCCAGCAGCGTAGAGGCAGCATCCTATGGCTACACCTTC

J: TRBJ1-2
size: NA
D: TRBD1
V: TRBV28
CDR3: CASLAGGTGATF
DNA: TGTGCCAGCCTCGCAGGGGGCACTGGGGCCACCTTC

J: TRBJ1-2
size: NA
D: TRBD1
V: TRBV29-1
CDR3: CSVHRTGESPYGYTF
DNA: TGCAGCGTTCACCGGACAGGGGAATCTCCCTATGGCTACACCTTC

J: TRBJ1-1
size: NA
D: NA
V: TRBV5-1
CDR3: CASSLGQTNTEAFF
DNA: TGCGCCAGCAGCTTGGGACAGACGAACACTGAAGCTTTCTTT

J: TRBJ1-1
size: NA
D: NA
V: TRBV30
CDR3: CAWTSLGTNTEAFF
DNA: TGTGCCTGGACTTCGCTCGGGACTAACACTGAAGCTTTCTTT

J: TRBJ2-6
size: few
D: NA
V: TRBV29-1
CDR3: CSVVSGANVLTF
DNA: TGCAGCGTTGTCTCTGGGGCCAACGTCCTGACTTTC

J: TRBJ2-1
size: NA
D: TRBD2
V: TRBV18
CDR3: CASSEGLAEADEQFF
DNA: TGTGCCAGCTCAGAGGGACTAGCGGAGGCGGATGAGCAGTTCTTC

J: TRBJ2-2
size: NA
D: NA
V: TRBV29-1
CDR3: CSVRRDRNTGELFF
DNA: TGCAGCGTAAGGCGGGACAGGAACACCGGGGAGCTGTTTTTT

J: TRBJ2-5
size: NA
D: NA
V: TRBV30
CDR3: CAWSHRVPQETQYF
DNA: TGTGCCTGGTCGCACAGGGTTCCCCAAGAGACCCAGTACTTC